What follows is one T cell receptor (beta chain) and its context. The data were obtained in a study of T cell changes during pregnancy in multiple sclerosis. The data were produced by immunoSEQ multiplex PCR, yet TCRdb's version contains in-frame clones alone and is incomplete. The sample includes over 10,000 clones, around 88% of them seen just once. Germline V lookup: CDR1 LNHDA, CDR2 SQIVND (reference sequence). CDR3 size: 15 residues. V was shortened by 3 bases and J by 11 bases, with 19 bases between the two germline ends. The starting material was CD8+ T cells from peripheral blood mononuclear cells, obtained in the second trimester of pregnancy. The sequence derives from a female donor in good health, enrolled as a control in a pregnancy study. The chain couples TRBV19 to TRBJ1-4; a weak D match, TRBD1 (6 bases). CDR3 in amino acids: CASSILRTAGDKLFF. CDR3 coding DNA: TGTGCCAGTAGTATCCTAAGGACAGCAGGAGACAAACTGTTTTTT.